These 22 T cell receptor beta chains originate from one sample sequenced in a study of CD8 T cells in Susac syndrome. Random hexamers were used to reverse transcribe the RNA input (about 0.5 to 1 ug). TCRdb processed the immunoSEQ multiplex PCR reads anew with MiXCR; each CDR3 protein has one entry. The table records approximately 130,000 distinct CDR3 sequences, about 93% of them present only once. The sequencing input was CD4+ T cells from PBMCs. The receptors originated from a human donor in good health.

The CDR3 loop is CASSVLAEGNEQFF. For the CDR3, the DNA is TGTGCCAGCAGCGTTCTAGCGGAGGGCAATGAGCAGTTCTTC. The rearrangement links TRBV7-9 to TRBJ2-1, with 7 bases lining up with TRBD2. Germline V gene data show CDR1 as SEHNR and CDR2 as FQNEAQ (reference sequence). The junction had 7 bases not matched to a gene; V was cut back by 5 bases and J by 6 bases. This CDR3 region has 14 residues.

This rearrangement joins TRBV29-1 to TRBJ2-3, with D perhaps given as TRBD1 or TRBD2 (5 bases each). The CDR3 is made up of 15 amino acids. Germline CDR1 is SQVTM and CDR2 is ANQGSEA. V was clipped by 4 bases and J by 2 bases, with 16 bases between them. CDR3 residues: CSVGLGAEATDTQYF. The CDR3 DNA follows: TGCAGCGTTGGGCTCGGGGCTGAAGCCACAGATACGCAGTATTTT.

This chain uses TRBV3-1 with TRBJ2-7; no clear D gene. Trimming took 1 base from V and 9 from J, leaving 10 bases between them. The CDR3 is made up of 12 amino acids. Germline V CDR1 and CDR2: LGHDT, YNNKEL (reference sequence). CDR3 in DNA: TGTGCCAGCAGCCAAGTCTCCGTACGGCAGTACTTC. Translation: CASSQVSVRQYF.

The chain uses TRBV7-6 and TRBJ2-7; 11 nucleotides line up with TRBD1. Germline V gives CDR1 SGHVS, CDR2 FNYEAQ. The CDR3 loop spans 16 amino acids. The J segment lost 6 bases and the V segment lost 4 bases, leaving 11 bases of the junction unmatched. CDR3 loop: CASSYRTGGTGGEQYF. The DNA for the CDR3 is TGTGCCAGCAGCTATCGAACTGGAGGGACAGGGGGCGAGCAGTACTTC.

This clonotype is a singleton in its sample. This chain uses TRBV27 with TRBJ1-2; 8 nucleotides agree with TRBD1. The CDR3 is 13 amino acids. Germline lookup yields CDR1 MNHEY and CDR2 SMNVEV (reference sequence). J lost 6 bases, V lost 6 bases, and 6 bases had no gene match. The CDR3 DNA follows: TGTGCCAGCAGCCACAGGGGGTCGGATGGCTACACCTTC. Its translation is CASSHRGSDGYTF.

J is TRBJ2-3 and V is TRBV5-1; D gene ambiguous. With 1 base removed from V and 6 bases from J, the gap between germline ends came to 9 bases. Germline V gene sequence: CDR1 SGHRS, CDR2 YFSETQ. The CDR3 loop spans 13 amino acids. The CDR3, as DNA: TGCGCCAGCAGCTTGCAGACTGAGGATACGCAGTATTTT. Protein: CASSLQTEDTQYF.

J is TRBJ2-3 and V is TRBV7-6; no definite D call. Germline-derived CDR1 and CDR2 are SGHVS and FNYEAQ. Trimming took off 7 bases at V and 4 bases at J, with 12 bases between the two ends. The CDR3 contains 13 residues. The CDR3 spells CASTRTGADTQYF. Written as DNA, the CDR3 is TGTGCCAGCACCCGGACGGGCGCAGATACGCAGTATTTT.

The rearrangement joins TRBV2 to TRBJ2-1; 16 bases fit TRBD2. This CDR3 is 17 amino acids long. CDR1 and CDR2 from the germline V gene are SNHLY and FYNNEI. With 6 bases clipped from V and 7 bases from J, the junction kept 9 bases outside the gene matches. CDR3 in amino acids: CASSGIPGLAGGNEQFF. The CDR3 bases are TGTGCCAGCAGCGGAATTCCGGGACTAGCGGGAGGGAATGAGCAGTTCTTC.

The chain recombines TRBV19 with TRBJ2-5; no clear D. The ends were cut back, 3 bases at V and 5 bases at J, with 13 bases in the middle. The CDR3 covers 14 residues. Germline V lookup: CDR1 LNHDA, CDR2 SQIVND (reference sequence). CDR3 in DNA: TGTGCCAGTAGTATCTCTGGAGTTAGGGAGACCCAGTACTTC. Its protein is CASSISGVRETQYF. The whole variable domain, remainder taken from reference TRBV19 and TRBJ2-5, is DGGITQSPKYLFRKEGQNVTLSCEQNLNHDAMYWYRQDPGQGLRLIYYSQIVNDFQKGDIAEGYSVSREKKESFPLTVTSAQKNPTAFYLCASSISGVRETQYFGPGTRLLVL.

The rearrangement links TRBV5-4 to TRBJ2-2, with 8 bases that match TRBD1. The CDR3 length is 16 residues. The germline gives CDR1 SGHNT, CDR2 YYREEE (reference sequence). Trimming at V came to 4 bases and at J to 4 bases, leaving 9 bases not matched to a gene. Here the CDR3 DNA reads TGTGCCAGCAGCCTACCGACAGGGGTAGGCACCGGGGAGCTGTTTTTT. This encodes CASSLPTGVGTGELFF.

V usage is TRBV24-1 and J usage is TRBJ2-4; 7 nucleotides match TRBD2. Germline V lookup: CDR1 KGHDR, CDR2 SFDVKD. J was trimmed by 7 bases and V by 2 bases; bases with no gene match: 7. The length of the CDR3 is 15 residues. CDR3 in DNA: TGTGCCACCAGTGATTCCAGACTAGCAGGGAACATTCAGTACTTC. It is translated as CATSDSRLAGNIQYF.

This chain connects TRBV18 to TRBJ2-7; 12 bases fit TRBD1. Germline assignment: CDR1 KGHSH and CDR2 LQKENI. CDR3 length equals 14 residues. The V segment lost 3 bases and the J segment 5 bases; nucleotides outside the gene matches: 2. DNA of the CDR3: TGTGCCAGCTCACCGGGACAGGGGGCAGACGAGCAGTACTTC. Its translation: CASSPGQGADEQYF.

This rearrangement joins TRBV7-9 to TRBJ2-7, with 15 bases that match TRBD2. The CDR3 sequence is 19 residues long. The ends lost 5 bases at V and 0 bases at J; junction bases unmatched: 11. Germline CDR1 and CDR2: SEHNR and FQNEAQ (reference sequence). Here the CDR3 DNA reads TGTGCCAGCAGCAAAAGGACTAGCGGGAGGGATCTGAGCTCCTACGAGCAGTACTTC. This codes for CASSKRTSGRDLSSYEQYF.

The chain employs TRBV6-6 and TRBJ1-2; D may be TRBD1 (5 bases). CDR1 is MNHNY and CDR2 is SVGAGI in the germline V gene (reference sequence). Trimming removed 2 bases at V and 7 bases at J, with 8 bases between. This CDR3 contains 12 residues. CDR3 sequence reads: CASSYRGGGYTF. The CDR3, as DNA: TGTGCCAGCAGTTACAGGGGTGGTGGCTACACCTTC.

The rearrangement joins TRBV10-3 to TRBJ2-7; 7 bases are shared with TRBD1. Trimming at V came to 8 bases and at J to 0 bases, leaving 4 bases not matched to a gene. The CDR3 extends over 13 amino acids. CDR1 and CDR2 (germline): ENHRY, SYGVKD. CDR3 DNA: TGTGCCATCGGGGACAGCTACTCCTACGAGCAGTACTTC. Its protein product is CAIGDSYSYEQYF.

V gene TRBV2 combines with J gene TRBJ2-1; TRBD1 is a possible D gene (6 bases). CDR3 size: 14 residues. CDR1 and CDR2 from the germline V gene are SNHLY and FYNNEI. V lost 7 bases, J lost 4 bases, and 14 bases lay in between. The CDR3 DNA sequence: TGTGCCAGCAACCCGGTGGGGGCATACAATGAGCAGTTCTTC. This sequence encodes CASNPVGAYNEQFF.

DNA for the CDR3: TGCAGTGCTGGCGGGAGGTTGGAGACCCAGTACTTC. Translating gives CSAGGRLETQYF. The rearrangement uses TRBV20-1 and TRBJ2-5, with 8 bases lining up with TRBD2. Germline V CDR1 and CDR2: DFQATT, SNEGSKA (reference sequence). The CDR3 sequence is 12 residues long. The trim removed 5 bases at V and 5 bases at J, leaving 4 bases unmatched.

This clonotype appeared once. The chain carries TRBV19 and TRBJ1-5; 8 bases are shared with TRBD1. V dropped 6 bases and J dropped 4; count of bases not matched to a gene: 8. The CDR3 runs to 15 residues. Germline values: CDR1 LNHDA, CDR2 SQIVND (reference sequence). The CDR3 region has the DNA TGTGCCAGTAGCCCCCTGGACAGGGAGAATCAGCCCCAGCATTTT. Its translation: CASSPLDRENQPQHF.

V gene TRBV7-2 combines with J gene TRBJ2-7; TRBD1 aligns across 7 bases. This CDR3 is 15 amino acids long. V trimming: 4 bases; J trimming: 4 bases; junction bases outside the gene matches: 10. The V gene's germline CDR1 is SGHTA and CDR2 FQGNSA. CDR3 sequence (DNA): TGTGCCAGCAGCTCAGGAGGCACAGGGGAATACGAGCAGTACTTC. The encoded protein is CASSSGGTGEYEQYF.

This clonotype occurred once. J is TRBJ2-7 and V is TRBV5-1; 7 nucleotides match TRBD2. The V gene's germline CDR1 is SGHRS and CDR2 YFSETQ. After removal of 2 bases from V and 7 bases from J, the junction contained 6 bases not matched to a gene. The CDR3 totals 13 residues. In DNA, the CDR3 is TGCGCCAGCAGCTTTGAGGGACTACGGGAGCAGTACTTC. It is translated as CASSFEGLREQYF.

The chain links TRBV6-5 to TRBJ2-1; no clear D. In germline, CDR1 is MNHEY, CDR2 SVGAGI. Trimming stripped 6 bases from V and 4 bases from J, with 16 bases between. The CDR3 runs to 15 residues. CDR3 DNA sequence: TGTGCCAGCAGGCCTAATTCTAACCGGTACAATGAGCAGTTCTTC. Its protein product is CASRPNSNRYNEQFF.

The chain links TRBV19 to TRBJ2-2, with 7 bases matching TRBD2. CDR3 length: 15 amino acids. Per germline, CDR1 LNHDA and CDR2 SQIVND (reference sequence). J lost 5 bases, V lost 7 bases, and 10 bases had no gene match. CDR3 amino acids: CASTDAGAGTGELFF. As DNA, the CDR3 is TGTGCCAGTACCGACGCGGGAGCGGGAACCGGGGAGCTGTTTTTT.